This TCR beta chain came from a study of control samples from healthy donors and cancer patients. Germline CDR1 is LNHDA and CDR2 is SQIVND (reference sequence). This CDR3 contains 16 residues. V trimming: 4 bases; J trimming: 2 bases; junction bases outside the gene matches: 9. Using immunoSEQ multiplex PCR, the repertoire was profiled, and TCRdb retains in-frame clones only, with some absent. The sample shows some 200,000 clones, 80% to 95% of them seen only once. This clone was counted between two and nine times. The clonotype originates from a man between 18 and 29 years old in good health. The V call is TRBV19, the J call TRBJ1-2; TRBD1 matches at 8 bases. Specimen: blood. In DNA form, the CDR3 reads TGTGCCAGTAGTACTAGACAGGGGAGAGGCAACTATGGCTACACCTTC. It specifies CASSTRQGRGNYGYTF. The variable domain in full, with the rest retrieved from reference TRBV19 and TRBJ1-2, is DGGITQSPKYLFRKEGQNVTLSCEQNLNHDAMYWYRQDPGQGLRLIYYSQIVNDFQKGDIAEGYSVSREKKESFPLTVTSAQKNPTAFYLCASSTRQGRGNYGYTFGSGTRLTVV.